This T cell receptor (beta chain) was identified during a study of blood T cell repertoires in COVID-19. Study background: Acute and convalescent COVID-19 samples came from the United States, Italy and Spain. From T cells, B-cell-depleted T cells, or PBMCs came the material, which was cDNA or gDNA.

CDR3 size: 15 residues. The germline V gene has CDR1 SGHTA and CDR2 FQGTGA. V trimming: 5 bases; J trimming: 0 bases; junction bases outside the gene matches: 1. As regards this clone: In the same sample, other DNA sequences code for this CDR3.

Original data processing: Using reference gene primer amplification, nucleated cell counts were estimated. Sequencing used immunoSEQ multiplex PCR; TCRdb keeps in-frame clones, though not all of them. Clone size and the V and J calls come from that table; the DNA yielded D and trimming. Altogether about 220,000 clones are present, about 90% being singletons, with the ten largest covering under 2.5%. Material: peripheral blood. The V gene is TRBV7-3, the J gene TRBJ1-6; 7 bases are a match to TRBD1. The origin of this receptor is a middle-aged man with active or convalescent COVID-19. CDR3 DNA: TGTGCCAGCAGCCGGGACAGCTCCTATAATTCACCCCTCCACTTT. Translating it yields CASSRDSSYNSPLHF. Full variable domain (rest looked up from reference TRBV7-3 and TRBJ1-6): GAGVSQTPSNKVTEKGKYVELRCDPISGHTALYWYRQSLGQGPEFLIYFQGTGAADDSGLPNDRFFAVRPEGSVSTLKIQRTERGDSAVYLCASSRDSSYNSPLHFGNGTRLTVT.